This paragraph covers one T cell receptor beta chain sequence. The PCR contained 60 Vbeta and 13 Jbeta primers. Repertoires were generated with immunoSEQ multiplex PCR, while TCRdb's copy carries only in-frame clones and drops some. The profile shows approximately 100,000 clones, around three quarters of them singletons. This sample is drawn from a study of cytomegalovirus exposure and HLA in healthy donors. The CDR3 runs 16 residues. Germline CDR1 and CDR2: SNHLY and FYNNEI. Deletions cut 7 bases from V and 0 bases from J, with 17 bases between. The receptor was derived from a human donor in good health. The chain is built from TRBV2 and TRBJ2-3; TRBD2 is a possible D gene (5 bases). Sequenced sample: PBMCs. CDR3 in DNA: TGTGCCAGCACCGGGGATTTCCTCTCTAGCACAGATACGCAGTATTTT. Its translation is CASTGDFLSSTDTQYF.